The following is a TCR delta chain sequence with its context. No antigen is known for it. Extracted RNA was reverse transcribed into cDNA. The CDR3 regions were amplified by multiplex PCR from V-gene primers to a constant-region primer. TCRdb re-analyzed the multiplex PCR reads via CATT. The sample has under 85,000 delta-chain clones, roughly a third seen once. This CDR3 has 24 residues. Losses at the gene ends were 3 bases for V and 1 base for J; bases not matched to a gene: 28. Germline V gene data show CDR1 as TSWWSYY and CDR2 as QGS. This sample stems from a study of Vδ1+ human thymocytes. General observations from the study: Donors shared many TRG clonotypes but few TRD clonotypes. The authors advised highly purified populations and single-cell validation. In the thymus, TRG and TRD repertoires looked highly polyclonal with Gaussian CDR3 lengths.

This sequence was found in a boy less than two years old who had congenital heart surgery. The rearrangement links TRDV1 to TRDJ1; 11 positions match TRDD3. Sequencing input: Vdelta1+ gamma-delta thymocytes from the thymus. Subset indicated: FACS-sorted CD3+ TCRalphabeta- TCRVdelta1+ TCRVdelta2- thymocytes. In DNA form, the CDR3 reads TGTGCTCTTGGGGAGCGGTTCCTTCAGACCCGATCCTACTGGGGGATAACGGCCACCGATAAACTCATCTTT. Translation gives CALGERFLQTRSYWGITATDKLIF.